This T cell receptor beta chain was found in a study of CD8 T cells in Susac syndrome. Study outcomes and limitations: The study conceded that its TCR sequencing and HLA analysis involved relatively few individuals.

CDR3 length: 11 amino acids. Trimming took off 1 base at V and 3 bases at J, with 2 bases between the two ends. Looked up from germline, CDR1 is GTSNPN and CDR2 is SVGIG (reference sequence). On this clonotype: Its antigen is still unknown.

The authors sequenced TCR beta from blood CD8+ and CD4+ T cells. cDNA came from approximately 0.5 to 1 ug RNA primed by random hexamers. An immunoSEQ multiplex PCR amplified TCR beta CDR3 over 54 Vbeta and 13 Jbeta. From the immunoSEQ multiplex PCR reads, TCRdb called clonotypes with MiXCR, one entry per CDR3 protein. The sample consists of roughly 200,000 distinct CDR3 sequences, more than 85% of them appearing once. This chain uses TRBV30 with TRBJ2-3; the D is unclear. The specimen sequenced was CD4+ T cells from PBMCs. The source of this sequence is a human donor with multiple sclerosis. CDR3 bases: TGTGCCTGGAGTGGAACAGATACGCAGTATTTT. As protein: CAWSGTDTQYF. Full variable domain (rest looked up from reference TRBV30 and TRBJ2-3): SQTIHQWPATLVQPVGSPLSLECTVEGTSNPNLYWYRQAAGRGLQLLFYSVGIGQISSEVPQNLSASRPQDRQFILSSKKLLLSDSGFYLCAWSGTDTQYFGPGTRLTVL.